These T cell receptor beta chains were read from a single sample in a study of CD8+ T cells in alopecia areata. TCRdb's table, derived via immunoSEQ multiplex PCR, lists solely in-frame clones and lacks some. The sample holds around 100,000 clones, 56% seen once. This specimen was CD4+ T cells sorted from blood, taken at week 24, from a patient treated with tofacitinib. The receptors here all came from a human donor with alopecia areata. Both conserved end residues are part of each CDR3. The D gene is left open where the match is weak. Rows give clone size only sometimes, using once, few, many, or a class for an expanded clone.

j_call v_call clone_size d_call cdr3_aa cdr3_nt
TRBJ1-1 TRBV20-1 . . CSVPGAAEAFF TGCAGTGTCCCGGGCGCGGCTGAAGCTTTCTTT
TRBJ2-7 TRBV7-2 . . CASSFIPYEQYF TGTGCCAGCAGCTTCATCCCCTACGAGCAGTACTTC
TRBJ2-5 TRBV10-3 . . CAISDPGETQYF TGTGCCATCAGTGACCCCGGGGAGACCCAGTACTTC
TRBJ2-4 TRBV19 few TRBD1 CASSVRTGGVAKNIQYF TGTGCCAGTAGCGTCAGGACAGGGGGAGTAGCCAAAAACATTCAGTACTTC
TRBJ2-5 TRBV6-6 . . CATGGQTETQYF TGTGCCACCGGGGGGCAGACAGAGACCCAGTACTTC
TRBJ1-6 TRBV4-2 . . CASSQDRAAPPPLHF TGTGCCAGCAGCCAAGATAGGGCGGCCCCACCACCCCTCCACTTT
TRBJ2-3 TRBV5-4 . TRBD2 CASSLGLADTDTQYF TGTGCCAGCAGCTTGGGGCTAGCGGACACAGATACGCAGTATTTT
TRBJ1-4 TRBV29-1 . . CSVEEQELSEKLFF TGCAGCGTTGAAGAGCAGGAATTAAGTGAAAAACTGTTTTTT
TRBJ2-2 TRBV5-6 . . CASSLSGIANTGELFF TGTGCCAGCAGCCTATCGGGCATTGCGAACACCGGGGAGCTGTTTTTT
TRBJ1-6 TRBV7-9 . . CASSLGGWNYNSPLHF TGTGCCAGCAGCTTAGGCGGTTGGAACTATAATTCACCCCTCCACTTT
TRBJ2-3 TRBV29-1 few . CSVAQGLLGTDTQYF TGCAGCGTTGCCCAAGGACTCCTCGGCACAGATACGCAGTATTTT
TRBJ2-2 TRBV18 . . CASSATQNTGELFF TGTGCCAGCTCAGCGACACAGAACACCGGGGAGCTGTTTTTT
TRBJ1-2 TRBV30 . . CAWSVTGQGYTF TGTGCCTGGAGTGTAACCGGACAAGGCTACACCTTC
TRBJ1-2 TRBV19 . . CASSTRTEARGYGYTF TGTGCCAGTAGTACTCGGACGGAGGCGAGAGGATATGGCTACACCTTC
TRBJ2-3 TRBV10-3 . . CAISESTQYSDTQYF TGTGCCATCAGTGAGTCGACCCAGTATTCAGATACGCAGTATTTT
TRBJ2-7 TRBV27 . TRBD1 CASRSRQGSSYEQYF TGTGCCAGCAGGTCCAGACAGGGGAGCTCCTACGAGCAGTACTTC
TRBJ1-6 TRBV4-3 . . CASSQVVGRRNNSPLHF TGCGCCAGCAGCCAAGTAGTAGGCAGAAGAAATAATTCACCCCTCCACTTT
TRBJ2-3 TRBV29-1 . . CSVGAGAQDTQYF TGCAGCGTTGGGGCGGGGGCGCAGGATACGCAGTATTTT
TRBJ2-5 TRBV2 . . CASSRGGGQTKETQYF TGTGCCAGCAGTCGTGGGGGGGGACAGACGAAAGAGACCCAGTACTTC
TRBJ2-5 TRBV6-5 . TRBD1 CASTRDRQETQYF TGTGCCAGCACTAGGGACAGACAAGAGACCCAGTACTTC
TRBJ2-5 TRBV30 . . CAWSRGELFRETQYF TGTGCCTGGAGTCGAGGGGAATTATTTAGGGAGACCCAGTACTTC
TRBJ1-2 TRBV2 few TRBD1 CASRGTGTPNYYGYTF TGTGCCAGCAGAGGGACAGGTACCCCTAACTACTATGGCTACACCTTC
TRBJ2-4 TRBV2 few . CASSEDTLAKNIQYF TGTGCCAGCAGTGAAGACACCCTAGCCAAAAACATTCAGTACTTC
TRBJ2-3 TRBV5-1 . . CASSKTTGDTQYF TGCGCCAGCAGCAAGACCACCGGAGATACGCAGTATTTT
TRBJ2-2 TRBV7-9 many . CASSSDAGELFF TGTGCCAGCAGCTCGGACGCCGGGGAGCTGTTTTTT